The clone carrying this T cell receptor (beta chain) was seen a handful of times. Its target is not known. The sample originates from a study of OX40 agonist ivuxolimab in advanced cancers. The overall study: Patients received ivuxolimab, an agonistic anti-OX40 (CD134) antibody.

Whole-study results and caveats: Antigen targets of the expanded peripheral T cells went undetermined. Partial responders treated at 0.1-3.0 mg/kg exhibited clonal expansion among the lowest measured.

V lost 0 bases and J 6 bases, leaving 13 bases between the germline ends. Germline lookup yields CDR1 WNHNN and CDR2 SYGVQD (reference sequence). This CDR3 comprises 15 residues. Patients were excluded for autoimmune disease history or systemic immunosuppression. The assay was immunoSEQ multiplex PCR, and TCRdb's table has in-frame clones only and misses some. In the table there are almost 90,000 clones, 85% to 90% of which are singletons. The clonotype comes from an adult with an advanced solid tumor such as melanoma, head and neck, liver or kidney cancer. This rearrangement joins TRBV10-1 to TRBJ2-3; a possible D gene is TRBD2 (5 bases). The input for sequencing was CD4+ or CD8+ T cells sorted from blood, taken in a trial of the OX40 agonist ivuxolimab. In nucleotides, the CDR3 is TGCGCCAGCAGTGAGTCGCGGGTGGGAAGGGATACGCAGTATTTT. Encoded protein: CASSESRVGRDTQYF.